This TCR beta chain was found in a study of shared clonotypes between healthy human individuals. Sorted-subset replicate PCR reactions were performed with around 200 ng DNA, corresponding to 30,000 or so T cell genomes. Repertoires were generated with immunoSEQ multiplex PCR, while TCRdb's copy carries only in-frame clones and drops some. The sample contains more than 2 million clones, about 94% of which appear only once. V dropped 2 bases and J dropped 5 bases, with 4 bases sitting between them. Germline CDR1 is MNHEY and CDR2 is SMNVEV (reference sequence). The CDR3 length is 13 residues. The TCR comes from a man younger than 35 in good health. The sequenced sample was naive CD4+ T cells sorted from blood. As to subset: CD45RA+ positively selected. This chain joins TRBV27 and TRBJ1-6; no clear D gene. This chain's CDR3 is CASSLTHNSPLHF. For the CDR3, the DNA is TGTGCCAGCAGTTTAACCCATAATTCACCCCTCCACTTT.